The sequence of this T cell receptor (beta chain) was determined in a study of blood T cell repertoires in COVID-19. At the level of the study: Acute and convalescent COVID-19 samples came from the United States, Italy and Spain.

The authors' processing: Reference gene primer amplification gave estimated nucleated cell counts. Measured with immunoSEQ multiplex PCR; TCRdb has only the in-frame clones, and not every one. D and trimming come from the DNA, and the V and J calls and clone size come from that table. The table lists 200,000 or so clones, roughly 82% of them singletons. With regard to this clone: Different DNA sequences within this sample yield the same CDR3.

This CDR3 is 15 amino acids long. CDR1 and CDR2 (germline): LNHNV, YYDKDF (reference sequence). Trimming shortened V by 1 base and J by 0 bases, and 8 bases separated the two germline ends. This TCR was sampled from a woman younger than 45 with acute or convalescent COVID-19. Sequenced input: peripheral blood. V is TRBV15 and J is TRBJ2-3; maybe TRBD1 (5 bases). The CDR3 reads CATSRGSGSTDTQYF. DNA of the CDR3: TGTGCCACCAGCAGAGGATCAGGGAGCACAGATACGCAGTATTTT.